This is a list of T cell receptor beta chains from one sample in a study of shared clonotypes between healthy human individuals. This table comes from immunoSEQ multiplex PCR, and its TCRdb copy is limited to in-frame clones, with some not included. Of about 2 million clones in the sample, about 95% are singletons; the top ten hold about 1.1%. The sequenced material came from naive CD8+ T cells sorted from blood. These receptors originate from a man aged 18-30 years in good health. Both conserved end residues are part of each CDR3. Each record gives: clone size, V gene, J gene, D gene, CDR3 protein, CDR3 DNA. A D gene is named only where the DNA matches it firmly. Clone size, where shown, is once, few, many, or a class for clones that have expanded.

once,TRBV28,TRBJ2-6,-,CASSLFVRSSGANVLTF,TGTGCCAGCAGTTTATTTGTCCGTAGCTCTGGGGCCAACGTCCTGACTTTC
-,TRBV27,TRBJ1-4,-,CASSLTGEKLFF,TGTGCCAGCAGCCTTACTGGAGAAAAACTGTTTTTT
-,TRBV27,TRBJ2-7,TRBD1,CASSPITGGEVVYF,TGTGCCAGCAGTCCGATAACAGGGGGTGAGGTCGTGTACTTC
once,TRBV7-9,TRBJ1-6,-,CASTGESSYNSPLHF,TGTGCCAGCACCGGGGAGAGCTCCTATAATTCACCCCTCCACTTT
-,TRBV7-9,TRBJ1-5,-,CASSLEGYQPQHF,TGTGCCAGCAGCTTAGAGGGTTATCAGCCCCAGCATTTT
once,TRBV4-3,TRBJ2-1,TRBD2,CASSQEPAGLAGGNEQFF,TGCGCCAGCAGCCAAGAACCAGCGGGACTAGCGGGAGGAAATGAGCAGTTCTTC
-,TRBV7-6,TRBJ2-7,-,CASSLAGGNEQYF,TGTGCCAGCAGCTTAGCGGGGGGCAACGAGCAGTACTTC
once,TRBV28,TRBJ2-7,TRBD1,CASSSSGTAYEQYF,TGTGCCAGCAGTTCCTCCGGGACAGCCTACGAGCAGTACTTC
-,TRBV28,TRBJ1-1,-,CASSLLLNTEAFF,TGTGCCAGCAGTCTCCTATTGAACACTGAAGCTTTCTTT
-,TRBV4-3,TRBJ2-1,TRBD2,CASSQEREGLGEQFF,TGCGCCAGCAGCCAAGAGCGGGAGGGCCTGGGTGAGCAGTTCTTC
-,TRBV6-1,TRBJ2-5,-,CASSDPRDPRGETQYF,TGTGCCAGCAGTGACCCCCGGGACCCCCGGGGGGAGACCCAGTACTTC
-,TRBV11-2,TRBJ2-3,-,CASSLAGRWADTQYF,TGTGCCAGCAGCTTAGCTGGACGGTGGGCAGATACGCAGTATTTT
-,TRBV7-9,TRBJ2-1,-,CASSFSAGLYNEQFF,TGTGCCAGCAGCTTCTCGGCGGGGCTCTACAATGAGCAGTTCTTC
once,TRBV4-1,TRBJ1-4,-,CASSQGGAVSKLATNEKLFF,TGCGCCAGCAGCCAAGGTGGGGCGGTCTCCAAATTAGCAACTAATGAAAAACTGTTTTTT
-,TRBV11-2,TRBJ2-7,-,CASSSKDPSYEQYF,TGTGCCAGCAGCTCAAAAGATCCCTCCTACGAGCAGTACTTC
once,TRBV6-1,TRBJ2-1,-,CASSEGRYNEQFF,TGTGCCAGCAGTGAAGGAAGGTACAATGAGCAGTTCTTC
-,TRBV11-2,TRBJ2-7,-,CASSSPPEASQYF,TGTGCCAGCAGCTCCCCCCCCGAGGCATCGCAGTACTTC
-,TRBV29-1,TRBJ1-2,-,CSVEDRQTYGYTF,TGCAGCGTTGAAGATCGACAGACCTATGGCTACACCTTC
once,TRBV2,TRBJ2-1,-,CASSGGQGSNEQFF,TGTGCCAGCAGTGGTGGTCAGGGGAGCAATGAGCAGTTCTTC
-,TRBV13,TRBJ2-7,TRBD1,CASSLGQVTYEQYF,TGTGCCAGCAGCTTGGGACAGGTCACCTACGAGCAGTACTTC
-,TRBV4-1,TRBJ2-4,TRBD2,CASSPQYLAGTKNIQYF,TGCGCCAGCAGCCCACAATACCTAGCGGGCACCAAAAACATTCAGTACTTC
-,TRBV5-1,TRBJ2-1,-,CASSLGRGASYNEQFF,TGCGCCAGCAGCTTGGGGCGCGGGGCCTCCTACAATGAGCAGTTCTTC
-,TRBV6-5,TRBJ2-7,-,CASSYAAGDLEQYF,TGTGCCAGCAGTTATGCGGCAGGGGATCTCGAGCAGTACTTC
-,TRBV7-9,TRBJ2-7,-,CASSYSDYEQYF,TGTGCCAGCAGCTATAGCGACTACGAGCAGTACTTC
once,TRBV7-2,TRBJ1-5,TRBD1,CASSLAQGAPAQPQHF,TGTGCCAGCAGCTTAGCCCAGGGGGCCCCTGCTCAGCCCCAGCATTTT
-,TRBV4-3,TRBJ2-7,-,CASSQDTSYEQYF,TGCGCCAGCAGCCAGGACACCTCCTACGAGCAGTACTTC
few,TRBV7-9,TRBJ2-1,-,CASSLDGYNEQFF,TGTGCCAGCAGCTTAGACGGATACAATGAGCAGTTCTTC
once,TRBV18,TRBJ2-1,TRBD1,CASSPLDRGNEQFF,TGTGCCAGCTCACCACTTGACAGGGGGAATGAGCAGTTCTTC
-,TRBV28,TRBJ1-1,-,CASSLLINTEAFF,TGTGCCAGCAGCCTTCTGATTAACACTGAAGCTTTCTTT
-,TRBV7-6,TRBJ1-2,TRBD1,CASSLGATGGYGYTF,TGTGCCAGCAGCTTAGGTGCTACAGGGGGCTATGGCTACACCTTC
-,TRBV19,TRBJ2-3,-,CASSPWDGGHGTDTQYF,TGTGCCAGTAGCCCGTGGGACGGGGGTCACGGGACAGATACGCAGTATTTT
-,TRBV5-4,TRBJ1-4,-,CASSLAPGSEKLFF,TGTGCCAGCAGCTTGGCTCCGGGGTCGGAAAAACTGTTTTTT
-,TRBV5-4,TRBJ2-7,TRBD2,CTSSLGPGGGEQYF,TGTACCAGCAGCTTAGGCCCGGGCGGGGGCGAGCAGTACTTC
-,TRBV5-1,TRBJ2-3,-,CASSFGVTDTQYF,TGCGCCAGCAGCTTCGGGGTGACAGATACGCAGTATTTT
-,TRBV30,TRBJ2-7,TRBD1,CAWSETGTGGPYEQYF,TGTGCCTGGAGTGAAACCGGGACAGGGGGCCCCTACGAGCAGTACTTC
-,TRBV9,TRBJ2-7,TRBD1,CASSVDWRQGALEQYF,TGTGCCAGCAGCGTAGATTGGAGACAGGGGGCTCTCGAGCAGTACTTC
-,TRBV27,TRBJ2-7,TRBD2,CASSPLSTSGGSDEQYF,TGTGCCAGCAGCCCTCTTTCTACTAGCGGGGGAAGCGACGAGCAGTACTTC
-,TRBV4-3,TRBJ2-7,-,CASSQDLGYEQYF,TGCGCCAGCAGCCAAGATCTAGGGTACGAGCAGTACTTC
-,TRBV7-8,TRBJ2-5,-,CASSLDETQYF,TGTGCCAGCAGCTTAGACGAGACCCAGTACTTC
-,TRBV18,TRBJ2-5,-,CASSPQPQETQYF,TGTGCCAGCTCCCCGCAACCCCAAGAGACCCAGTACTTC
-,TRBV7-6,TRBJ2-5,-,CASSLVGGGASISTQYF,TGTGCCAGCAGCTTAGTTGGCGGCGGGGCTTCAATATCGACCCAGTACTTC
few,TRBV7-9,TRBJ1-6,-,CASSSIGGRGSPLHF,TGTGCCAGCAGCTCCATAGGGGGTAGAGGTTCACCCCTCCACTTT